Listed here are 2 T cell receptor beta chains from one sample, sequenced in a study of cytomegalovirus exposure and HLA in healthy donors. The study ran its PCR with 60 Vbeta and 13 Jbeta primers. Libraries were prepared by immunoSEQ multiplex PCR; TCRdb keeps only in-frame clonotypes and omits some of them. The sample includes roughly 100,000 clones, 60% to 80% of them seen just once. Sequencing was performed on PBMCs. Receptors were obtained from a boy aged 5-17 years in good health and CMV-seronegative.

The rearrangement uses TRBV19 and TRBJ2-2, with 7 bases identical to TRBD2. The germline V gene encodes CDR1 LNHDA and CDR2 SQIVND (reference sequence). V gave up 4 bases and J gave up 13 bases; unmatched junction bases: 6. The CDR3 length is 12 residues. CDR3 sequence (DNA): TGTGCCAGTAGTACTAGCGGAAAAGGGCTGTTTTTT. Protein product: CASSTSGKGLFF.

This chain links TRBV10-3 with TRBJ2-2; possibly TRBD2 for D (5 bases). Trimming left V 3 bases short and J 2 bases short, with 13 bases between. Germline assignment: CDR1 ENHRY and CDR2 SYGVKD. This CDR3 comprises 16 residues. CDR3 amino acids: CAISEFETGNTGELFF. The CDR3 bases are TGTGCCATCAGTGAATTTGAGACGGGAAACACCGGGGAGCTGTTTTTT.